These T cell receptor beta chains were read from a single sample in a study of blood T cell dynamics during melanoma immunotherapy. Using immunoSEQ multiplex PCR, the repertoire was profiled, and TCRdb retains in-frame clones only, with some absent. The table records under 4,500 clones, 96% of them present only once. The specimen comprised effector memory CD8+ T cells from blood, sampled from a patient treated with checkpoint blockade. These TCRs come from a human donor with melanoma. Each CDR3 is given with its conserved first and last residue. D genes are given only for firm matches. A clone size is listed for some rows: how often the clone was seen (once, few, many), or a class if it is expanded.

j_gene: TRBJ2-1; abundance: -; d_gene: TRBD2; v_gene: TRBV6-5; CDR3nt: TGTGCCAGCAGTTACTCTAGCGGGATTTACAATGAGCAGTTCTTC; CDR3aa: CASSYSSGIYNEQFF
j_gene: TRBJ2-7; abundance: -; d_gene: -; v_gene: TRBV18; CDR3nt: TGTGCCAGCTCCGGCGTAAGGGGAACGGCACCGTCCGGGTACGAGCAGTACTTC; CDR3aa: CASSGVRGTAPSGYEQYF
j_gene: TRBJ1-5; abundance: -; d_gene: -; v_gene: TRBV19; CDR3nt: TGTGCCAGTAGTATCGGTTCGGTAGGGGGTGCAAATCAGCCCCAGCATTTT; CDR3aa: CASSIGSVGGANQPQHF
j_gene: TRBJ1-5; abundance: -; d_gene: -; v_gene: TRBV4-1; CDR3nt: TGCGCCAGCAGCCAGGGGTCAATAAATCAGCCCCAGCATTTT; CDR3aa: CASSQGSINQPQHF
j_gene: TRBJ2-2; abundance: -; d_gene: -; v_gene: TRBV27; CDR3nt: TGTGCCAGCAGTTTTGTGAGTGCCGGGGAGCTGTTTTTT; CDR3aa: CASSFVSAGELFF
j_gene: TRBJ2-7; abundance: -; d_gene: -; v_gene: TRBV9; CDR3nt: TGTGCCAGCAGCCCTCGGGGGAGGCTCTACGAGCAGTACTTC; CDR3aa: CASSPRGRLYEQYF
j_gene: TRBJ2-1; abundance: -; d_gene: -; v_gene: TRBV28; CDR3nt: TGTGCCAGCAGTTTTCCCTACGGGACTCCCCACAATGAGCAGTTCTTC; CDR3aa: CASSFPYGTPHNEQFF
j_gene: TRBJ2-5; abundance: -; d_gene: -; v_gene: TRBV9; CDR3nt: TGTGCCAGCAGCGTAGATTGGGGTTTTCAAGAGACCCAGTACTTC; CDR3aa: CASSVDWGFQETQYF
j_gene: TRBJ1-1; abundance: -; d_gene: -; v_gene: TRBV19; CDR3nt: TGTGCCAGTAGTATAGTTCTGATCAACACTGAAGCTTTCTTT; CDR3aa: CASSIVLINTEAFF
j_gene: TRBJ2-7; abundance: -; d_gene: -; v_gene: TRBV27; CDR3nt: TGTGCCAGCAGTTTTGTAGGGGCTCCCTACGAGCAGTACTTC; CDR3aa: CASSFVGAPYEQYF
j_gene: TRBJ1-4; abundance: -; d_gene: TRBD1; v_gene: TRBV28; CDR3nt: TGTGCCAGCAGTCTTGACCGGGACAGGGGTGAAAAACTGTTTTTT; CDR3aa: CASSLDRDRGEKLFF
j_gene: TRBJ2-7; abundance: -; d_gene: TRBD2; v_gene: TRBV7-8; CDR3nt: TGTGCCAGCAGCTTGCTAGCGGGAACCTACGAGCAGTACTTC; CDR3aa: CASSLLAGTYEQYF
j_gene: TRBJ1-1; abundance: -; d_gene: -; v_gene: TRBV28; CDR3nt: TGTGCCAGCAGTTTGCGGGGCGCTGGCACTGAAGCTTTCTTT; CDR3aa: CASSLRGAGTEAFF
j_gene: TRBJ1-3; abundance: -; d_gene: -; v_gene: TRBV28; CDR3nt: TGTGCCAGCAGCAAACCGGGGGACGCGCTCTCTGGAAACACCATATATTTT; CDR3aa: CASSKPGDALSGNTIYF
j_gene: TRBJ2-7; abundance: few; d_gene: -; v_gene: TRBV19; CDR3nt: TGTGCCAGTAGTACCCTCCCAGGGAGCTCCTACGAGCAGTACTTC; CDR3aa: CASSTLPGSSYEQYF
j_gene: TRBJ2-1; abundance: -; d_gene: -; v_gene: TRBV27; CDR3nt: TGTGCCAGCACCAAAAGATCCCGGACAATGTATGATGAGCAGTTCTTC; CDR3aa: CASTKRSRTMYDEQFF
j_gene: TRBJ2-1; abundance: once; d_gene: -; v_gene: TRBV7-6; CDR3nt: TGTGCCAGCAGCCCCCTCGGAATAGGGGGAGGGCCTCCCTACAATGAGCAGTTCTTC; CDR3aa: CASSPLGIGGGPPYNEQFF
j_gene: TRBJ1-1; abundance: -; d_gene: -; v_gene: TRBV5-1; CDR3nt: TGCGCCAGCAGGGGCCCGAACACTGAAGCTTTCTTT; CDR3aa: CASRGPNTEAFF
j_gene: TRBJ2-4; abundance: -; d_gene: TRBD1; v_gene: TRBV27; CDR3nt: TGTGCCAGCAGTTTACGCAGACAGGGGGAAGCCAAAAACATTCAGTACTTC; CDR3aa: CASSLRRQGEAKNIQYF
j_gene: TRBJ1-1; abundance: -; d_gene: -; v_gene: TRBV27; CDR3nt: TGTGCCAGCAGTCTAAATAAGATCGGGGGCGAAGCTTTCTTT; CDR3aa: CASSLNKIGGEAFF
j_gene: TRBJ2-7; abundance: -; d_gene: -; v_gene: TRBV15; CDR3nt: TGTGCCACCAGCCCCGGGGTCGGACGCCATGCCTACGAGCAGTACTTC; CDR3aa: CATSPGVGRHAYEQYF
j_gene: TRBJ2-7; abundance: -; d_gene: -; v_gene: TRBV6-5; CDR3nt: TGTGCCAGCAGTAATAATTACGAGCAGTACTTC; CDR3aa: CASSNNYEQYF
j_gene: TRBJ2-7; abundance: -; d_gene: -; v_gene: TRBV14; CDR3nt: TGTGCCAGCAGCCAAGGATTTTCCTACGAGCAGTACTTC; CDR3aa: CASSQGFSYEQYF
j_gene: TRBJ2-1; abundance: -; d_gene: TRBD2; v_gene: TRBV5-1; CDR3nt: TGCGCCAGCAGTGGGACTAGCGGCTACAATGAGCAGTTCTTC; CDR3aa: CASSGTSGYNEQFF
j_gene: TRBJ2-7; abundance: -; d_gene: TRBD1; v_gene: TRBV9; CDR3nt: TGTGCCAGCAGCCCCCGGACAGGGAGCTACGAGCAGTACTTC; CDR3aa: CASSPRTGSYEQYF
j_gene: TRBJ1-1; abundance: -; d_gene: -; v_gene: TRBV9; CDR3nt: TGTGCCAGCAGCGTAGCCCGAGACGCCAAGGAGGGGACTGAAGCTTTCTTT; CDR3aa: CASSVARDAKEGTEAFF
j_gene: TRBJ1-5; abundance: -; d_gene: TRBD1; v_gene: TRBV6-5; CDR3nt: TGTGCCAGCAGTTCTCGACAGGGGAGTCAGCCCCAGCATTTT; CDR3aa: CASSSRQGSQPQHF